Shown below are 2 T cell receptor beta chains from a single sample sequenced in a study of cytomegalovirus exposure and HLA in healthy donors. Profiled with immunoSEQ multiplex PCR; TCRdb holds only in-frame clones, not every one. The table shows around 60,000 clones, with 90% to 97% occurring only once. The specimen was PBMCs. The receptor source for this set is a woman aged 18-29 years in good health and CMV-seronegative.

The chain joins TRBV28 to TRBJ2-3; 11 bases agree with TRBD1. V lost 5 bases, J lost 4 bases, and 5 bases stayed unmatched. From germline, CDR1 is MDHEN and CDR2 SYDVKM. CDR3 length equals 15 residues. CDR3: CASSRGTGGPDTQYF. CDR3 nucleotides: TGTGCCAGCAGTCGAGGGACAGGGGGGCCAGATACGCAGTATTTT.

This chain links TRBV28 with TRBJ2-7; no clear D. The CDR3 contains 11 residues. The V end lost 10 bases, the J end lost 4 bases, and 11 bases lay between the germline ends. In germline, CDR1 is MDHEN, CDR2 SYDVKM. This CDR3 reads CATESSYEQYF. The CDR3 DNA follows: TGTGCCACCGAGTCGTCGTACGAGCAGTACTTC.